The present entry profiles one T cell receptor beta chain with its context. V was trimmed by 7 bases and J by 2 bases, leaving 16 bases between them. The germline gives CDR1 MNHEY, CDR2 SMNVEV (reference sequence). The CDR3 is made up of 15 amino acids. The source of the sample is a study of identical twins. TCRdb called the 5' RACE reads again in MiXCR, with one record for every CDR3 protein. The sample comprises 1.5 million to 2 million distinct CDR3 sequences, roughly 35% of which are singletons, and about 0.27% rests with the top ten. This TCR derives from a newborn girl in good health. The sequenced sample was cord blood. The chain has TRBV27 and TRBJ2-3, with TRBD1 as a possible D gene (5 bases). The CDR3 bases are TGTGCCAGCACACCAAGGGGCTCAAACACAGATACGCAGTATTTT. Protein product: CASTPRGSNTDTQYF.